The entry below describes one T cell receptor (beta chain). These data belong to a study of shared clonotypes between healthy human individuals. CDR1 is MRHNA and CDR2 is SNTAGT in the germline V gene. V lost 9 bases, J lost 0 bases, and 9 bases lay in between. The CDR3 has 14 residues. Sequenced by immunoSEQ multiplex PCR; TCRdb stores in-frame clones only, minus some. The table has approximately 350,000 clones, approximately 97% seen once; the top ten hold 0.32%. This TCR was recovered from a man between 25 and 39 years old in good health. The sample comprised memory CD8+ T cells sorted from blood. Noted subset: CD45RO+ cells pooled with CCR7-negative TemRA cells. The gene calls are TRBV6-4 and TRBJ2-6; tentatively, D is TRBD1 (6 bases). The CDR3 DNA reads TGTGCCAGACAGGGAAGCTCTGGGGCCAACGTCCTGACTTTC. Translation: CARQGSSGANVLTF.